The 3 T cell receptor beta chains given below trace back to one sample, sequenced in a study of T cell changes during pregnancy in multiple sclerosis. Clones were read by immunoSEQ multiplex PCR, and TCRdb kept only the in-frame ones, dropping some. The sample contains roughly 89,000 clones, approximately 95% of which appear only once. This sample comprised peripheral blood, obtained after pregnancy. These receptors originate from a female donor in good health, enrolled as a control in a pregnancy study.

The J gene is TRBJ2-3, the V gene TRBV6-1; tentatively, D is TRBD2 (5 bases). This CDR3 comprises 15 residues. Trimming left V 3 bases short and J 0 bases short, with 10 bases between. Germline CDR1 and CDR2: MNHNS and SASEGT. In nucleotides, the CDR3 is TGTGCCAGCAGTGACCAAAAGCGGAGCACAGATACGCAGTATTTT. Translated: CASSDQKRSTDTQYF.

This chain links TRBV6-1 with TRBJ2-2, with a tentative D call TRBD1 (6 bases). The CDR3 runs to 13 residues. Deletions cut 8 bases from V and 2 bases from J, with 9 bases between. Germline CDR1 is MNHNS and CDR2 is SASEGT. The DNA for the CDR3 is TGTGCCAGCTACAGGGATAACACCGGGGAGCTGTTTTTT. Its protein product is CASYRDNTGELFF.

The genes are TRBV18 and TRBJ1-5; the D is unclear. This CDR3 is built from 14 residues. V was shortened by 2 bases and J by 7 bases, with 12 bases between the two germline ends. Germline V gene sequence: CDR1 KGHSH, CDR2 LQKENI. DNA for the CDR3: TGTGCCAGCTCACCAAACGGGGTCGGACAGCCCCAGCATTTT. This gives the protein CASSPNGVGQPQHF.